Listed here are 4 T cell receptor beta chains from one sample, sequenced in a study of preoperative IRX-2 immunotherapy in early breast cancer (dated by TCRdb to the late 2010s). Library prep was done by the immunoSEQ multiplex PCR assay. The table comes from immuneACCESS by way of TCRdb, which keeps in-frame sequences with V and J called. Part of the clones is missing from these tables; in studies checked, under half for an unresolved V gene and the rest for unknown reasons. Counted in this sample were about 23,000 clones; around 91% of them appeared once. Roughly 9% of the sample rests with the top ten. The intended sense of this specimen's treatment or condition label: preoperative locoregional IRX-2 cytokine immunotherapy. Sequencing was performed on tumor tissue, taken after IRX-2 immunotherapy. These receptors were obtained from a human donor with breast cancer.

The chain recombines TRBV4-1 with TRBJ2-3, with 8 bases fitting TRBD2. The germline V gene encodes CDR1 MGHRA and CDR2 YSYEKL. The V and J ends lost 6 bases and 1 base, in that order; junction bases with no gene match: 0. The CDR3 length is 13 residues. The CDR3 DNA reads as TGCGCCAGCAGGACTAGCGGCACAGATACGCAGTATTTT. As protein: CASRTSGTDTQYF.

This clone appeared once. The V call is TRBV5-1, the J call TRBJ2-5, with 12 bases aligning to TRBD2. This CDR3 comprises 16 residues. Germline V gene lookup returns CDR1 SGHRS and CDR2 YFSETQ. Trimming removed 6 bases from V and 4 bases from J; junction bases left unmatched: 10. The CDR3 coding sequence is TGCGCCAGCATCAAAGGTTCTAGCGGGGGGGCAGAGACCCAGTACTTC. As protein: CASIKGSSGGAETQYF.

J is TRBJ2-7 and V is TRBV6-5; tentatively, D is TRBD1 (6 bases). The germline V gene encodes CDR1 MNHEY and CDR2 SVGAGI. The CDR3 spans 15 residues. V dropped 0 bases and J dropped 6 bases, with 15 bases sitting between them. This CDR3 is CASSYSNRDPFEQYF. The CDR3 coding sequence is TGTGCCAGCAGTTACTCGAACAGGGATCCCTTCGAGCAGTACTTC.

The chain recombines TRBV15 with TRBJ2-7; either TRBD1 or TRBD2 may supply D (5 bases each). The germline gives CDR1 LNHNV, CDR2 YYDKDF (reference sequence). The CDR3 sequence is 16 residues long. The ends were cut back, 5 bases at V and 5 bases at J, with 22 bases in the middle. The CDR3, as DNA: TGTGCCACCAGCCGCCACACCCGGGACGCCGGGGACGAGCAGTACTTC. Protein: CATSRHTRDAGDEQYF.